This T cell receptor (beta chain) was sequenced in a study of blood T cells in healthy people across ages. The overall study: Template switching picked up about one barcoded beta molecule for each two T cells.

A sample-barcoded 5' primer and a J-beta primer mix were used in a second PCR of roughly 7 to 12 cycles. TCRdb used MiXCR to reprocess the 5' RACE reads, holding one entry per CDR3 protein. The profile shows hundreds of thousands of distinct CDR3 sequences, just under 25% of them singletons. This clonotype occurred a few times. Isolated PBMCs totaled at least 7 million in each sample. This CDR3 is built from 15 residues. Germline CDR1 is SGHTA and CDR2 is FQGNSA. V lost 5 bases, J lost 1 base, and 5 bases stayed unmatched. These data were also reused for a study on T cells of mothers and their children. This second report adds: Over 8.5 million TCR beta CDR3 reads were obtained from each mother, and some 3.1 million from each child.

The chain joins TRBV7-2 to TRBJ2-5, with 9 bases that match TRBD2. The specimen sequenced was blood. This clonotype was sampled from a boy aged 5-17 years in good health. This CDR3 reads CASSRRLAVQETQYF. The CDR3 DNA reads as TGTGCCAGCAGCCGGAGACTAGCGGTCCAAGAGACCCAGTACTTC.